Sequencing of this T cell receptor beta chain was carried out in a study of OX40 agonist ivuxolimab in advanced cancers. General study findings and limits: The mean number of expanded clones was higher in CD8+ T cells than in CD4+.

As concerns this clone: Its antigen is currently unknown.

Germline V gene lookup returns CDR1 SEHNR and CDR2 FQNEAQ (reference sequence). The length of the CDR3 is 14 residues. Deletions cut 10 bases from V and 2 bases from J, with 17 bases between. Produced via immunoSEQ multiplex PCR; TCRdb's table is partial and in-frame only. This table holds about 64,000 clones, roughly 89% found once. Sequenced material: CD4+ or CD8+ T cells sorted from blood, taken in a trial of the OX40 agonist ivuxolimab. The rearrangement joins TRBV7-9 to TRBJ1-1, with D perhaps TRBD1 (6 bases). This receptor was obtained from an adult with an advanced solid tumor such as melanoma, head and neck, liver or kidney cancer. For the CDR3, the DNA is TGTGCCACCCTGAGGGGGGGACTTAACACTGAAGCTTTCTTT. It yields the protein CATLRGGLNTEAFF.